One sample yielded the 16 T cell receptor beta chains listed below, sequenced in a study of T cell responses to AZD1222 COVID-19 vaccine. Assay: immunoSEQ multiplex PCR; the TCRdb copy retains only in-frame clones and omits some. The table includes 150,000 to 200,000 clones, approximately 89% detected once. The sequencing here drew on peripheral blood, taken 28 days after the second AZD1222 dose. These receptors all stem from an adult who received the AZD1222 COVID-19 vaccine.

V usage is TRBV2 and J usage is TRBJ2-6; TRBD1 is a possible D gene (5 bases). Germline assignment: CDR1 SNHLY and CDR2 FYNNEI. The length of the CDR3 is 18 residues. V was shortened by 2 bases and J by 4 bases, with 18 bases between the two germline ends. CDR3 nucleotides: TGTGCCAGCAGTGAACGGGCAGGGCTACGTCGAGGGGCCAACGTCCTGACTTTC. This translates into CASSERAGLRRGANVLTF.

This sequence joins TRBV28 and TRBJ1-1; TRBD1 is a possible D gene (5 bases). Germline-derived CDR1 and CDR2 are MDHEN and SYDVKM. The CDR3 is 11 residues long. The ends were cut back, 7 bases at V and 5 bases at J, with 8 bases in the middle. Here the CDR3 DNA reads TGTGCCAGCAACCAGGGAACTGAAGCTTTCTTT. Translated: CASNQGTEAFF.

The V call is TRBV10-3, the J call TRBJ1-3; D is unresolved. The CDR3 totals 14 residues. Trimming took off 0 bases at V and 1 base at J, with 4 bases between the two ends. Looked up from germline, CDR1 is ENHRY and CDR2 is SYGVKD. This CDR3 reads CAISESASGNTIYF. The CDR3 nucleotides are TGTGCCATCAGTGAGTCAGCGTCTGGAAACACCATATATTTT.

The chain employs TRBV28 and TRBJ2-3; possibly TRBD2 for D (5 bases). V was trimmed by 1 base and J by 2 bases, leaving 10 bases between them. From germline, CDR1 is MDHEN and CDR2 SYDVKM. CDR3 size: 15 residues. For the CDR3, the DNA is TGTGCCAGCAGTTTATCGGGGTCCGCCACAGATACGCAGTATTTT. It yields the protein CASSLSGSATDTQYF.

The chain is built from TRBV21-1 and TRBJ2-7; the D call TRBD2 from the table was never checked on the DNA. TRBV21-1 is designated a pseudogene. The CDR3 contains 18 residues. The CDR3 here is CASSKVPGQSGRAYEQYF. For the CDR3, the DNA is TGTGCCAGCAGCAAAGTACCGGGCCAAAGCGGGAGGGCCTACGAGCAGTACTTC.

The chain combines TRBV18 with TRBJ2-1; 10 bases align to TRBD1. The CDR3 length is 16 residues. J was trimmed by 8 bases and V by 2 bases; bases with no gene match: 9. Germline-derived CDR1 and CDR2 are KGHSH and LQKENI. CDR3: CASSPGDRGLGYEQFF. The CDR3 DNA reads as TGTGCCAGCTCACCAGGAGACAGGGGGCTCGGGTATGAGCAGTTCTTC.

The chain carries TRBV29-1 and TRBJ1-4, with D tentatively TRBD1 (6 bases). There are 14 residues in the CDR3. Germline CDR1 is SQVTM and CDR2 is ANQGSEA. Trimming pared 4 bases from V and 8 bases from J, leaving 17 bases between. CDR3: CSVGENRAGEKLFF. The CDR3 DNA reads as TGCAGCGTTGGGGAAAACAGGGCTGGGGAAAAACTGTTTTTT.

This chain uses TRBV7-2 with TRBJ2-7; TRBD2 is a possible D gene (5 bases). CDR3 size: 13 residues. With 1 base removed from V and 4 bases from J, the gap between germline ends came to 8 bases. CDR1 is SGHTA and CDR2 is FQGNSA in the germline V gene. The CDR3: CASSLEREYEQYF. The CDR3 nucleotides are TGTGCCAGCAGCTTAGAGAGGGAGTACGAGCAGTACTTC.

DNA of the CDR3: TGCAGCGTTGGAGAAAATCTAGCGGGAGTAACCTACGAGCAGTACTTC. Amino acid sequence: CSVGENLAGVTYEQYF. This rearrangement joins TRBV29-1 to TRBJ2-7; 10 bases map to TRBD2. Germline loops: CDR1 SQVTM, CDR2 ANQGSEA. CDR3 length: 16 amino acids. J gave up 2 bases and V 4 bases, and 11 bases lay outside the gene matches.

The gene calls are TRBV5-1 and TRBJ2-7; D unclear. The germline gives CDR1 SGHRS, CDR2 YFSETQ. Between the trimmed V and J ends, which lost 0 bases and 3 bases, there was a span of 16 bases. This CDR3 has 16 residues. CDR3: CASSLGADSQIYEQYF. The CDR3 DNA sequence: TGCGCCAGCAGCTTGGGGGCGGATAGCCAAATCTACGAGCAGTACTTC.

The rearrangement uses TRBV2 and TRBJ1-1; D gene uncertain. The CDR3 sequence is 12 residues long. The V gene lost 4 bases and the J gene lost 0 bases, with 3 bases spanning the gap. Germline CDR1 is SNHLY and CDR2 is FYNNEI. CDR3 sequence: CASSGVNTEAFF. CDR3 bases: TGTGCCAGCAGTGGGGTGAACACTGAAGCTTTCTTT.

The gene calls are TRBV3-1 (or the pseudogene TRBV3-2) and TRBJ2-2, with D possibly being TRBD2 (6 bases). This CDR3 has 13 amino acids. V was cut by 3 bases and J by 7 bases, with 9 bases left in between. The V gene's germline CDR1 is LGHDT and CDR2 YNNKEL (reference sequence). CDR3 bases: TGTGCCAGCAGCCATAGGGACTTCGGGGAGCTGTTTTTT. Its protein product is CASSHRDFGELFF.

The chain is built from TRBV24-1 and TRBJ2-1; D may correspond to TRBD1 or TRBD2 (5 bases each). This CDR3 has 15 residues. CDR1 and CDR2 (germline): KGHDR, SFDVKD. V shed 3 bases and J shed 6 bases, with 14 bases lying between them. The CDR3 DNA reads TGTGCCACCAGTGATCCGGGACCCTTCGGCAATGAGCAGTTCTTC. It codes for CATSDPGPFGNEQFF.

V and J are TRBV5-1 and TRBJ2-3, with D perhaps TRBD1 or TRBD2 (5 bases each). Germline lookup yields CDR1 SGHRS and CDR2 YFSETQ. V dropped 0 bases and J dropped 5 bases, with 13 bases sitting between them. CDR3 length: 15 residues. The CDR3 loop is CASSLEGSGVDTQYF. The CDR3, as DNA: TGCGCCAGCAGCTTGGAGGGGTCCGGGGTAGATACGCAGTATTTT.

This rearrangement joins TRBV7-2 to TRBJ1-6, with 11 bases aligning to TRBD1. This CDR3 has 16 amino acids. Trimming cost V 2 bases and J 10 bases; bases outside gene matches: 7. Germline V CDR1 and CDR2: SGHTA, FQGNSA. CDR3: CASSLMSGTGGSPLHF. CDR3 DNA sequence: TGTGCCAGCAGCTTAATGAGTGGGACAGGGGGATCACCCCTCCACTTT.

The gene calls are TRBV28 and TRBJ1-2, with D uncertain. There are 12 residues in the CDR3. Trimming cost V 6 bases and J 8 bases, with 13 bases left between them. Germline lookup yields CDR1 MDHEN and CDR2 SYDVKM. The DNA of the CDR3 is TGTGCCAGCAGACCACCGGCTCGGGGCTACACCTTC. This encodes CASRPPARGYTF.